This T cell receptor (beta chain) was sequenced for a study of blood T cell repertoires in COVID-19. Overall study context: The United States, Italy and Spain provided the acute and convalescent COVID-19 samples. T cells, B-cell-depleted T cells, or PBMCs provided the cDNA or gDNA that served as material.

Using immunoSEQ multiplex PCR, the repertoire was profiled, and TCRdb retains in-frame clones only, with some absent. The sample holds 270,000 or so clones, 90% seen once. Germline lookup yields CDR1 SGHVS and CDR2 FNYEAQ. This CDR3 is 15 amino acids long. The trim removed 2 bases at V and 5 bases at J, leaving 6 bases unmatched. Residents of about 25 US areas, aged roughly 18 to 89 years, made up the participants. Researchers sorted participants into cohorts using their self-reported clinical history. Sequenced sample: PBMCs or T cells enriched from blood (not recorded which). The genes are TRBV7-6 and TRBJ2-3; 8 bases align to TRBD2. The source of this sequence is a woman aged 25 to 39 with acute COVID-19. The CDR3: CASSLNRGGKDTQYF. Written as DNA, the CDR3 is TGTGCCAGCAGCTTAAATCGGGGGGGAAAAGATACGCAGTATTTT.